This TCR beta chain emerged from a study of cytomegalovirus exposure and HLA in healthy donors. Study summary: A data release that came early held approximately 85 million unique TCRs from HLA-typed donors. Study-level results: A few V segments could not be told apart, such as TRBV6-2 and TRBV6-3, and were left out.

Between the trimmed V and J ends, which lost 1 base and 1 base, there was a span of 10 bases. Germline CDR1 reads LGHNA; CDR2 reads YNFKEQ. The CDR3 is 16 amino acids. The PCR employed 60 Vbeta primers together with 13 Jbeta primers. Sequencing was performed with immunoSEQ multiplex PCR; in TCRdb, only in-frame clones are kept and a portion is missing. The sample records over 100,000 clones, 77% being singletons. Comments on this clone: Antigen: not known.

V gene TRBV4-2 combines with J gene TRBJ2-2; weak D call: TRBD1 (5 bases). The sequence came from a man aged 40-55 years in good health and CMV-seropositive. Sequenced sample: PBMCs. The DNA of the CDR3 is TGTGCCAGCAGCCAAGTATCTAGGGGGAACACCGGGGAGCTGTTTTTT. It specifies CASSQVSRGNTGELFF.